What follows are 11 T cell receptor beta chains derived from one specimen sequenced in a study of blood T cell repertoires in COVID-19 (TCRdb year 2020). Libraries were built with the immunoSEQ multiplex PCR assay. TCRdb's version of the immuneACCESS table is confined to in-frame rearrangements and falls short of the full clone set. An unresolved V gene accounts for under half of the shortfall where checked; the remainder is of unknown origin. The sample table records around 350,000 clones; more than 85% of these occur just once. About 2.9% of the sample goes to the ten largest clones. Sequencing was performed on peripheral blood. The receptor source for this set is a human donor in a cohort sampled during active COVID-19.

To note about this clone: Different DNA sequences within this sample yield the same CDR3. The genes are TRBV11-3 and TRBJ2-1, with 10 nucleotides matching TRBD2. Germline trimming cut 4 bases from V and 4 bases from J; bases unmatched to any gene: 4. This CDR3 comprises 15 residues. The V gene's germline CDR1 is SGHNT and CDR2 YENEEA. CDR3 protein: CASSSRLAGYNEQFF. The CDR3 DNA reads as TGTGCCAGCAGCTCCCGACTAGCGGGTTACAATGAGCAGTTCTTC.

This CDR3 is CASNRGRHQPQHF. CDR3 nucleotide sequence: TGTGCCAGCAACAGGGGGCGTCATCAGCCCCAGCATTTT. This chain connects TRBV7-8 to TRBJ1-5; 9 nucleotides match TRBD1. V lost 7 bases, J lost 5 bases, and 3 bases stayed unmatched. The CDR3 length is 13 residues. CDR1 and CDR2 (germline): SGHVS, FQNEAQ.

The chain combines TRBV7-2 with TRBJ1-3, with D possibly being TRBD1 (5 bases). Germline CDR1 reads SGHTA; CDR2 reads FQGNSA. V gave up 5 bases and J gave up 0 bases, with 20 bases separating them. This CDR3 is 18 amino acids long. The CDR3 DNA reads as TGTGCCAGCAGCAAAAAGGGGCCAGGGCTACTCTCTGGAAACACCATATATTTT. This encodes CASSKKGPGLLSGNTIYF.

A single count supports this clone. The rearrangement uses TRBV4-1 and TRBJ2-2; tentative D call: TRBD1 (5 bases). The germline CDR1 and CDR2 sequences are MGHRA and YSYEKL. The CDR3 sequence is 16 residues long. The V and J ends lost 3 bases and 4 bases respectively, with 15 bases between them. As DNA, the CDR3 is TGCGCCAGCAGCCAGACCCCGGCAGGGCTCACCGGGGAGCTGTTTTTT. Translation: CASSQTPAGLTGELFF.

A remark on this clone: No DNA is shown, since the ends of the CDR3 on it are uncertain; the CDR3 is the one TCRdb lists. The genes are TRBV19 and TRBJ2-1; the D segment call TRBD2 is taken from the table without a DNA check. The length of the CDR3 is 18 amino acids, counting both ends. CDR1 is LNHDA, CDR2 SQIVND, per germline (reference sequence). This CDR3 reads CASSILAITSGSYNEQFF.

The CDR3 here is CASSVLGQLLTGELFF. CDR3 in DNA: TGTGCCAGCAGCGTACTAGGCCAGCTACTCACCGGGGAGCTGTTTTTT. V usage is TRBV9 and J usage is TRBJ2-2; D call uncertain. CDR1 and CDR2 from the germline V gene are SGDLS and YYNGEE. This CDR3 is built from 16 residues. V shed 1 base and J shed 4 bases, with 14 bases lying between them.

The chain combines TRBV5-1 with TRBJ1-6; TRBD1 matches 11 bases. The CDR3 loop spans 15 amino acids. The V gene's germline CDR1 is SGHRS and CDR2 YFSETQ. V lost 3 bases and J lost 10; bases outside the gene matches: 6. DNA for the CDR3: TGCGCCAGCAGCTCGACCGGGACAGGGGGATCACCCCTCCACTTT. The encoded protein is CASSSTGTGGSPLHF.

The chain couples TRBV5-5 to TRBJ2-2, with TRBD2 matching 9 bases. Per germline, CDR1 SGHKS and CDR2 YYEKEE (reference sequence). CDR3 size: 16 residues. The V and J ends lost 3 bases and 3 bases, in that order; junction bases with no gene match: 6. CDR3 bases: TGTGCCAGCAGCTGGCGGGGGGGCGGGGACACCGGGGAGCTGTTTTTT. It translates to CASSWRGGGDTGELFF.

The CDR3 spells CAIVAGSSYNSPLHF. The CDR3 bases are TGTGCCATAGTGGCAGGAAGCTCCTATAATTCACCCCTCCACTTT. J is TRBJ1-6 and V is TRBV11-3; D is undetermined. The CDR3 has 15 amino acids. Trimming took off 10 bases at V and 0 bases at J, with 13 bases between the two ends. Germline lookup yields CDR1 SGHNT and CDR2 YENEEA.

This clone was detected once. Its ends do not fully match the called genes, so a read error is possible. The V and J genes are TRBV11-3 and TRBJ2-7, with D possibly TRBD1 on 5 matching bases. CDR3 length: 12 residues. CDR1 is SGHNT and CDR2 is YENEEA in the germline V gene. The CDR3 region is CASSVDQGEQYF. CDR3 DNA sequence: TGTGCCAGCAGCGTAGATCAGGGAGAGCAGTACTTC.

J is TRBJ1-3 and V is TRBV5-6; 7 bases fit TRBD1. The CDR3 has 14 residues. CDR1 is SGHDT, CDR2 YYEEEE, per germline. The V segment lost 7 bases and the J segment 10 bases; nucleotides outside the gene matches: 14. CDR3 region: CASLSGTAPWTIYF. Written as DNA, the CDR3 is TGTGCCAGCCTCTCCGGGACAGCCCCGTGGACCATATATTTT.